The 30 T cell receptor beta chains in this list originate from one sample, sequenced in a study of cytotoxic CD8 clonotypes in ibrutinib-treated CLL. Generated by immunoSEQ multiplex PCR, the TCRdb table keeps only in-frame clones and is missing some. Among some 350,000 clones listed, under 70% were seen once. This sample comprised PBMCs, obtained after 36 months of ibrutinib treatment. Receptor source: a human donor with chronic lymphocytic leukemia.

This chain uses TRBV2 with TRBJ2-7, with D unclear. The CDR3 is made up of 13 amino acids. Trimming left V 3 bases short and J 3 bases short, with 9 bases between. Germline-derived CDR1 and CDR2 are SNHLY and FYNNEI. CDR3 nucleotides: TGTGCCAGCAGTGAGCAAGACGGCTACGAGCAGTACTTC. This gives the protein CASSEQDGYEQYF. Complete variable domain (other parts from reference TRBV2 and TRBJ2-7): EPEVTQTPSHQVTQMGQEVILRCVPISNHLYFYWYRQILGQKVEFLVSFYNNEISEKSEIFDDQFSVERPDGSNFTLKIRSTKLEDSAMYFCASSEQDGYEQYFGPGTRLTVT.

This clone was seen only a few times. V and J are TRBV9 and TRBJ1-6; the D is unclear. Germline-derived CDR1 and CDR2 are SGDLS and YYNGEE. V was trimmed by 0 bases and J by 4 bases, leaving 8 bases between them. This CDR3 contains 15 residues. CDR3 nucleotides: TGTGCCAGCAGCGTAGACGAAGGGTATAATTCACCCCTCCACTTT. Translation: CASSVDEGYNSPLHF.

The chain is built from TRBV7-2 and TRBJ2-5; 9 nucleotides agree with TRBD2. V lost 3 bases to trimming and J lost 6 bases; unmatched junction nucleotides: 5. Germline V gene lookup returns CDR1 SGHTA and CDR2 FQGNSA. CDR3 length: 14 amino acids. In DNA, the CDR3 is TGTGCCAGCAGCTTTAGCGGGAGTAGGAAGACCCAGTACTTC. Its translation: CASSFSGSRKTQYF.

This clone came up once. The V and J genes are TRBV13 and TRBJ2-7, with D unclear. There are 13 residues in the CDR3. V lost 5 bases, J lost 0 bases, and 8 bases lay in between. CDR1 PRHDT and CDR2 FYEKMQ come from the germline V gene (reference sequence). In nucleotides, the CDR3 is TGTGCCAGCAGCCCGCGTGACTCCTACGAGCAGTACTTC. This sequence encodes CASSPRDSYEQYF.

The chain carries TRBV28 and TRBJ2-7; D is unclear. CDR1 is MDHEN, CDR2 SYDVKM, per germline. The V and J ends lost 7 bases and 1 base respectively, with 11 bases between them. This CDR3 spans 13 amino acids. CDR3 region: CASKEEPSYEQYF. For the CDR3, the DNA is TGTGCCAGCAAAGAGGAACCTTCCTACGAGCAGTACTTC.

This chain links TRBV5-4 with TRBJ1-3, with D unclear. The CDR3 length is 16 residues. Germline V gene lookup returns CDR1 SGHNT and CDR2 YYREEE (reference sequence). The ends were cut back, 4 bases at V and 0 bases at J, with 14 bases in the middle. CDR3: CASSISAGLSGNTIYF. The CDR3 DNA reads as TGTGCCAGCAGCATCTCGGCCGGACTCTCTGGAAACACCATATATTTT.

This chain joins TRBV7-3 and TRBJ2-2, with D possibly matching TRBD1 (7 bases). This CDR3 has 14 residues. Trimming stripped 4 bases from V and 7 bases from J, with 13 bases between. CDR1 is SGHTA and CDR2 is FQGTGA in the germline V gene. The DNA for the CDR3 is TGTGCCAGCAGCTACGACAGGGAGGTCGGGGAGCTGTTTTTT. Protein sequence: CASSYDREVGELFF.

This clone was counted once. The V gene is TRBV23-1, the J gene TRBJ1-1; 8 nucleotides align to TRBD1. TRBV23-1 is an ORF for which the function is uncertain. J gave up 1 base and V 3 bases, and 4 bases lay outside the gene matches. This CDR3 spans 15 amino acids. In nucleotides, the CDR3 is TGCGCCAGCAGTCACCCCAGGGGGCAGAACACTGAAGCTTTCTTT. It specifies CASSHPRGQNTEAFF.

This clone has just a few counts. The chain combines TRBV18 with TRBJ2-5, with D unclear. The germline V and J ends were trimmed by 8 bases and 0 bases, with 4 bases remaining between them. This CDR3 region has 11 residues. CDR1 and CDR2 (germline): KGHSH, LQKENI. CDR3 region: CASAYQETQYF. As DNA, the CDR3 is TGTGCCAGCGCCTACCAAGAGACCCAGTACTTC.

The chain recombines TRBV5-1 with TRBJ2-5; 7 nucleotides align to TRBD1. CDR3 length: 16 residues. V was pared by 4 bases and J by 4 bases, with 13 bases of the junction left unmatched. Per the germline V gene, CDR1 is SGHRS and CDR2 is YFSETQ. CDR3 in amino acids: CASSLEPGQTRETQYF. In nucleotides, the CDR3 is TGCGCCAGCAGCCTAGAACCGGGACAGACACGAGAGACCCAGTACTTC.

The rearrangement joins TRBV2 to TRBJ2-5; D unclear. V was clipped by 8 bases and J by 4 bases, with 5 bases between them. The CDR3 sequence is 10 residues long. The V gene's germline CDR1 is SNHLY and CDR2 FYNNEI. The CDR3 region is CASRRETQYF. DNA for the CDR3: TGTGCCAGCCGCCGAGAGACCCAGTACTTC.

This clone was recorded once. V is TRBV2 and J is TRBJ2-3; TRBD1 or TRBD2 may be the D gene (5 bases each). This CDR3 contains 19 residues. The V and J ends lost 5 bases and 1 base respectively, with 25 bases between them. The germline gives CDR1 SNHLY, CDR2 FYNNEI. This chain's CDR3 is CASSTPGTAAPRGTDTQYF. For the CDR3, the DNA is TGTGCCAGCAGTACTCCCGGGACCGCGGCCCCCCGAGGCACAGATACGCAGTATTTT.

The J gene is TRBJ1-1, the V gene TRBV29-1; 7 bases are a match to TRBD1. This CDR3 is 14 amino acids long. Germline-derived CDR1 and CDR2 are SQVTM and ANQGSEA. The junction had 11 bases not matched to a gene; V was cut back by 1 base and J by 9 bases. The CDR3 region is CSVEGRGGGAKAFF. Here the CDR3 DNA reads TGCAGCGTTGAAGGTAGGGGAGGGGGCGCGAAAGCTTTCTTT.

Concerning this clone: The identical CDR3 is also encoded by other nucleotide sequences in the sample. The genes are TRBV18 and TRBJ1-2; D unresolved. The CDR3 length is 12 residues. Between the trimmed V and J ends, which lost 2 bases and 3 bases, there was a span of 4 bases. The germline V gene encodes CDR1 KGHSH and CDR2 LQKENI. CDR3 DNA sequence: TGTGCCAGCTCACCAACAGACTATGGCTACACCTTC. Protein: CASSPTDYGYTF.

This clone was detected only once. This CDR3 is CASSVGSGGGQTQYF. The DNA of the CDR3 is TGTGCCAGCAGCGTAGGGTCAGGGGGCGGTCAGACCCAGTACTTC. This rearrangement joins TRBV9 to TRBJ2-5; the match to TRBD1 covers 8 bases. Per germline, CDR1 SGDLS and CDR2 YYNGEE. V shed 0 bases, J shed 6 bases, and the junction held 7 bases outside the gene matches. CDR3 length: 15 residues.

The chain joins TRBV27 to TRBJ2-1; D call uncertain. Germline CDR1 is MNHEY and CDR2 is SMNVEV (reference sequence). This CDR3 comprises 14 residues. Trimming left V 5 bases short and J 3 bases short, with 11 bases between. DNA of the CDR3: TGTGCCAGCAGTAAAGGACGGATCTACAATGAGCAGTTCTTC. As protein: CASSKGRIYNEQFF.

Details on this clone: This specimen includes other DNA sequences encoding the same CDR3. The chain joins TRBV9 to TRBJ1-2; D ambiguous. The CDR3 spans 13 residues. Germline V lookup: CDR1 SGDLS, CDR2 YYNGEE. Trimming removed 0 bases from V and 4 bases from J, with 7 bases in between. CDR3 residues: CASSVGLGYGYTF. DNA of the CDR3: TGTGCCAGCAGCGTAGGGTTAGGCTATGGCTACACCTTC. The full variable domain, completed using reference TRBV9 and TRBJ1-2, is DSGVTQTPKHLITATGQRVTLRCSPRSGDLSVYWYQQSLDQGLQFLIQYYNGEERAKGNILERFSAQQFPDLHSELNLSSLELGDSALYFCASSVGLGYGYTFGSGTRLTVV.

This clone was detected once. The genes are TRBV4-1 and TRBJ1-4; perhaps TRBD1 as D (5 bases). V lost 1 base and J lost 3, with 18 bases in between. The CDR3 extends over 18 amino acids. Germline V CDR1 and CDR2: MGHRA, YSYEKL. In nucleotides, the CDR3 is TGCGCCAGCAGCCAAGTAAGACCCTGGACAACGCCTAATGAAAAACTGTTTTTT. Translation: CASSQVRPWTTPNEKLFF.

This clone was counted a single time. This chain joins TRBV6-1 and TRBJ1-1; weak D call: TRBD1 (6 bases). Between the trimmed V and J ends, which lost 8 bases and 4 bases, there was a span of 14 bases. The germline V gene has CDR1 MNHNS and CDR2 SASEGT. CDR3 size: 13 residues. The CDR3 spells CASRWGAGTEAFF. The CDR3 DNA reads as TGTGCCAGCCGGTGGGGGGCGGGCACTGAAGCTTTCTTT.

The chain has TRBV29-1 and TRBJ2-1, with D tentatively TRBD2 (6 bases). The CDR3 runs to 16 residues. V was pared by 0 bases and J by 5 bases, with 17 bases between. From germline, CDR1 is SQVTM and CDR2 ANQGSEA. CDR3 nucleotides: TGCAGCGTTGAAGATGTTTCGGGGGTGTGGAACAATGAGCAGTTCTTC. It is translated as CSVEDVSGVWNNEQFF.

V usage is TRBV7-9 and J usage is TRBJ1-1; D remains unclear. This CDR3 contains 14 residues. V lost 5 bases, J lost 0 bases, and 10 bases lay in between. Looked up from germline, CDR1 is SEHNR and CDR2 is FQNEAQ (reference sequence). The CDR3 here is CASSERGLNTEAFF. The DNA of the CDR3 is TGTGCCAGCAGCGAGCGAGGATTGAACACTGAAGCTTTCTTT.

The chain recombines TRBV11-2 with TRBJ2-1; 8 nucleotides match TRBD2. The CDR3 runs to 12 residues. Germline-derived CDR1 and CDR2 are SGHAT and FQNNGV. V shed 5 bases and J 12 bases; nucleotides not matched to a gene: 6. CDR3 sequence (DNA): TGTGCCAGCAGCGAACTAGCGGAGTGGCAGTTCTTC. It yields the protein CASSELAEWQFF.

The V call is TRBV10-3, the J call TRBJ1-2; D is perhaps TRBD1 (5 bases). The CDR3 is 17 amino acids. The V end lost 0 bases, the J end lost 0 bases, and 14 bases lay between the germline ends. Germline V CDR1 and CDR2: ENHRY, SYGVKD. This chain's CDR3 is CAISESGVANPNYGYTF. In DNA form, the CDR3 reads TGTGCCATCAGTGAGTCAGGGGTTGCGAACCCTAACTATGGCTACACCTTC.

In DNA, the CDR3 is TGCGCCAGCAGCTACCCCGCTCGAGGGGTGTTCCTCAATGAGCAGTTCTTC. This translates into CASSYPARGVFLNEQFF. V is TRBV5-1 and J is TRBJ2-1; tentatively, D is TRBD1 or TRBD2 (5 bases each). The germline CDR1 and CDR2 sequences are SGHRS and YFSETQ. With 3 bases removed from V and 6 bases from J, the gap between germline ends came to 22 bases. This CDR3 has 17 amino acids.

The rearrangement joins TRBV6-1 to TRBJ1-2; TRBD1 might be the D (6 bases). The CDR3 sequence is 14 residues long. Germline loops: CDR1 MNHNS, CDR2 SASEGT. The V end lost 6 bases, the J end lost 8 bases, and 19 bases lay between the germline ends. CDR3 sequence (DNA): TGTGCCAGCAGCTTACAGGGCGATCGCCGCGGCTACACCTTC. Protein product: CASSLQGDRRGYTF.

The chain couples TRBV19 to TRBJ2-7, with TRBD2 matching 11 bases. With V trimmed by 1 base and J by 7 bases, 9 bases remained unmatched. CDR3 length: 16 amino acids. CDR1 LNHDA and CDR2 SQIVND come from the germline V gene (reference sequence). The CDR3 region is CASSIALAGGIGEQYF. As DNA, the CDR3 is TGTGCCAGTAGTATAGCCCTAGCGGGGGGCATCGGAGAGCAGTACTTC.

This clone has only one observation. The chain has TRBV2 and TRBJ2-1; TRBD2 agrees at 9 bases. The germline CDR1 and CDR2 sequences are SNHLY and FYNNEI. Trimming removed 10 bases from V and 7 bases from J; junction bases left unmatched: 8. CDR3 length: 13 residues. CDR3 coding DNA: TGTGCCACATCGGGACTAGCTGGGAATGAGCAGTTCTTC. Translation: CATSGLAGNEQFF.

CDR3 residues: CASSPTSGGLSAQYF. In nucleotides, the CDR3 is TGTGCCAGCAGCCCGACTAGCGGGGGATTATCGGCCCAGTACTTC. The V and J genes are TRBV5-4 and TRBJ2-5; the match to TRBD2 covers 12 bases. The CDR3 spans 15 residues. J gave up 9 bases and V 4 bases, and 10 bases lay outside the gene matches. CDR1 and CDR2 (germline): SGHNT, YYREEE (reference sequence). The full variable domain, completed using reference TRBV5-4 and TRBJ2-5, is ETGVTQSPTHLIKTRGQQVTLRCSSQSGHNTVSWYQQALGQGPQFIFQYYREEENGRGNFPPRFSGLQFPNYSSELNVNALELDDSALYLCASSPTSGGLSAQYFGPGTRLLVL.

The V call is TRBV28, the J call TRBJ1-5; D not resolved. Trimming cost V 7 bases and J 10 bases, with 17 bases left between them. This CDR3 has 13 amino acids. Germline CDR1 and CDR2: MDHEN and SYDVKM. CDR3 loop: CASTNGWNYPQHF. The CDR3 DNA is TGTGCCAGCACTAACGGGTGGAATTATCCCCAGCATTTT.

This clone was recorded a few times. This chain links TRBV6-5 with TRBJ1-3, with D possibly being TRBD1 (6 bases). V was cut by 5 bases and J by 3 bases, with 14 bases left in between. The CDR3 runs to 15 residues. Germline loops: CDR1 MNHEY, CDR2 SVGAGI. CDR3 in amino acids: CASSTSQGFGNTIYF. DNA of the CDR3: TGTGCCAGCAGTACATCACAGGGTTTTGGAAACACCATATATTTT.